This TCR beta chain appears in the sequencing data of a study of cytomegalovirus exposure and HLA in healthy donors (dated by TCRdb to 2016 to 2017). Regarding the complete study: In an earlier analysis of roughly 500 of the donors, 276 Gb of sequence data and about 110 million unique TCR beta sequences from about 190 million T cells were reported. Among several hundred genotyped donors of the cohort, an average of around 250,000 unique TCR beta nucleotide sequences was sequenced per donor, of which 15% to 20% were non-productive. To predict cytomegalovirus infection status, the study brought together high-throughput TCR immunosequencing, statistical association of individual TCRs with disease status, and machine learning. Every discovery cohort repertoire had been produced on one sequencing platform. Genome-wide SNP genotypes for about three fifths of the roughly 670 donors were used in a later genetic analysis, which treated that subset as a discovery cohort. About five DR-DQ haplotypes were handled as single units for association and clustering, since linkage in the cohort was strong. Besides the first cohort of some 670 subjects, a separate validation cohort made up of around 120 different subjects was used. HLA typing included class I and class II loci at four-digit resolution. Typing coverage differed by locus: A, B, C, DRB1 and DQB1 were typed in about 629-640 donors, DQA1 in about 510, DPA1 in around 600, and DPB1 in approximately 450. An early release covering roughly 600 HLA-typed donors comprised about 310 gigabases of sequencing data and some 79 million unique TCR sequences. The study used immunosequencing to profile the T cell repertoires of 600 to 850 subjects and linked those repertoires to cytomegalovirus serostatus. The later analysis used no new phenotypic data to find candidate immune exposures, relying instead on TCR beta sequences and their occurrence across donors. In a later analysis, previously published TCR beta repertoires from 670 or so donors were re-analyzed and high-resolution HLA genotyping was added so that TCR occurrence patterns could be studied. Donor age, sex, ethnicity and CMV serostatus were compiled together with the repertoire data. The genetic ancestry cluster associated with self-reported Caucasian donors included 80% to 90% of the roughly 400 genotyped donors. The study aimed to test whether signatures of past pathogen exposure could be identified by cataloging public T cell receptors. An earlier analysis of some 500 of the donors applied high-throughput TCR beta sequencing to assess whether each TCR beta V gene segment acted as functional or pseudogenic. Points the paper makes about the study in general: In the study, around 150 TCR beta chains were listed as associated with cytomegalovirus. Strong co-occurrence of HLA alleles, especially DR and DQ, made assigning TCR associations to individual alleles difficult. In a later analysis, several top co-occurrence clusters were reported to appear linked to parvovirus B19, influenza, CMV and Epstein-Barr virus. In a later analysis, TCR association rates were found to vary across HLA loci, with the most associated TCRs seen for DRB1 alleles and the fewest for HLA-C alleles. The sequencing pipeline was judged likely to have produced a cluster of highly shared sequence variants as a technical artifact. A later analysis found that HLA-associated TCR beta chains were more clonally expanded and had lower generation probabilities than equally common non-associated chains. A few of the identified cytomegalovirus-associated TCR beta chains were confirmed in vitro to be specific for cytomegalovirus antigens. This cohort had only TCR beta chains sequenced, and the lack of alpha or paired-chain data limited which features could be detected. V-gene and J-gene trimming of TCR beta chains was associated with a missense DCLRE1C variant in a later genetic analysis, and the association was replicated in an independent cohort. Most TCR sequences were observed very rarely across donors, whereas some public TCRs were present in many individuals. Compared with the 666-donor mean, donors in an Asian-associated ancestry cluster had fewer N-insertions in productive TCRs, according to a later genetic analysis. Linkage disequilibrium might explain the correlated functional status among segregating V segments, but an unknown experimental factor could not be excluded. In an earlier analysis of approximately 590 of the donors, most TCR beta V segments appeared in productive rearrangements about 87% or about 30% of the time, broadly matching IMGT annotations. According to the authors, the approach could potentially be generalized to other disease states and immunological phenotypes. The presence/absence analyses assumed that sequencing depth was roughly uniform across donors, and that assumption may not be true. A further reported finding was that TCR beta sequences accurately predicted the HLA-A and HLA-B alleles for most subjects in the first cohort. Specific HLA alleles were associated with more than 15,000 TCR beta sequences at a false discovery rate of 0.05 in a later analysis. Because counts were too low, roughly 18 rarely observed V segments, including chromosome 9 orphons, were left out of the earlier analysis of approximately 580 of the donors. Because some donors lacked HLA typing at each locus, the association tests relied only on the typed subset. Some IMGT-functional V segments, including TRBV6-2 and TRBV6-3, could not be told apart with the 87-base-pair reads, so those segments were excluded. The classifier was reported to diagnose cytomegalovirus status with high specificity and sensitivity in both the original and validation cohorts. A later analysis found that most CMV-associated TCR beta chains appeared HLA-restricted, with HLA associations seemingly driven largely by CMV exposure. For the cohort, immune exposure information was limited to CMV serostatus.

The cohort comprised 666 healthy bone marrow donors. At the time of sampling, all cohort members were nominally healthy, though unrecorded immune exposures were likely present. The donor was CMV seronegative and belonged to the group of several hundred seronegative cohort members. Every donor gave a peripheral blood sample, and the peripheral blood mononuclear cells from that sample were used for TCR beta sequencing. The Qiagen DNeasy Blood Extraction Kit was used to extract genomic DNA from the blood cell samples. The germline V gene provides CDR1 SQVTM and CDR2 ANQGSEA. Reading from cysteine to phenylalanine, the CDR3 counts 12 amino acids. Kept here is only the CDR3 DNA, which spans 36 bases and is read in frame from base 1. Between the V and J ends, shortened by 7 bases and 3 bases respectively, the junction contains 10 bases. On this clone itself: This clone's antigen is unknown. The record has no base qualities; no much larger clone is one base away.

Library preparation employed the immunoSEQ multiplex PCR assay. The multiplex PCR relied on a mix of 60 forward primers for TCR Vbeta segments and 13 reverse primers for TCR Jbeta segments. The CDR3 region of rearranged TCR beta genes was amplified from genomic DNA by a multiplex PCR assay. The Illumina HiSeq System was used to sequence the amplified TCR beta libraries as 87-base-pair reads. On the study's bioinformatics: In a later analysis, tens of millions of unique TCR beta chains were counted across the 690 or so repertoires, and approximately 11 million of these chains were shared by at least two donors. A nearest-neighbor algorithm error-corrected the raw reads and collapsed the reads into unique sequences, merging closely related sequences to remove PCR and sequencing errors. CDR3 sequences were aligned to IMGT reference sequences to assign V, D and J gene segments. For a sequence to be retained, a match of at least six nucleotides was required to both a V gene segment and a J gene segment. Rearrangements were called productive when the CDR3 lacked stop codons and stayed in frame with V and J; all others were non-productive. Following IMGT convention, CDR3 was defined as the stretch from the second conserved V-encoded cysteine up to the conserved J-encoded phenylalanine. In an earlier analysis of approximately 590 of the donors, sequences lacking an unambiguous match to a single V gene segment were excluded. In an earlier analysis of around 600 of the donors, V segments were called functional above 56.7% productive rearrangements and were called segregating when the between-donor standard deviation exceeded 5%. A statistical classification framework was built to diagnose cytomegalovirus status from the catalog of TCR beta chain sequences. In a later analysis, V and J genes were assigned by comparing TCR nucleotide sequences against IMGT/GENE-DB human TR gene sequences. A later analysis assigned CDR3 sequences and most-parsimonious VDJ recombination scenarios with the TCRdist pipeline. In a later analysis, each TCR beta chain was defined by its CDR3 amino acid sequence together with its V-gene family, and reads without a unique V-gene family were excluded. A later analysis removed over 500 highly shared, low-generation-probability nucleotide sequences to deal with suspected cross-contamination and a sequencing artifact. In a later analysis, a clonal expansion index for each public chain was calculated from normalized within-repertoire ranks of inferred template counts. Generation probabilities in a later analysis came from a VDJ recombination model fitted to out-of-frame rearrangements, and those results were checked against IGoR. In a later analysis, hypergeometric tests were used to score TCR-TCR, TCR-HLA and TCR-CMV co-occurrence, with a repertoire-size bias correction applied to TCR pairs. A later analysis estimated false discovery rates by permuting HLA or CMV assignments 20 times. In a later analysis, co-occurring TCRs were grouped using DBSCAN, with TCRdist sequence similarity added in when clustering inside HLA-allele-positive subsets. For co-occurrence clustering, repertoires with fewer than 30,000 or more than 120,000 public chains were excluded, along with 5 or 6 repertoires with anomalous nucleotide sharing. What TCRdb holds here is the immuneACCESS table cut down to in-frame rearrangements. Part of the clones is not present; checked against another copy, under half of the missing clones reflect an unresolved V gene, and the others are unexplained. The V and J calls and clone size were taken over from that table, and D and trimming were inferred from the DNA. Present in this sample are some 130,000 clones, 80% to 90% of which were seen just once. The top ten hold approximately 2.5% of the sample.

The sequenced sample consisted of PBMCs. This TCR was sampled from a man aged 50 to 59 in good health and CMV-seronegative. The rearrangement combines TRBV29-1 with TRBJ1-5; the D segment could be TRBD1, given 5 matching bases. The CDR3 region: CSATGYNQPQHF. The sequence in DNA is TGCAGCGCAACAGGATACAATCAGCCCCAGCATTTT.